This TCR beta chain was profiled in a study of cytomegalovirus exposure and HLA in healthy donors. Study information: HLA-typed donors were the source of about 85 million unique TCRs, which an early data release held.

A multiplex PCR was run with 60 Vbeta primers and 13 Jbeta primers. Using immunoSEQ multiplex PCR, the repertoire was profiled, and TCRdb retains in-frame clones only, with some absent. Seen here are roughly 180,000 clones, roughly 78% observed once, and the top ten hold around 1.6%. As for this clone: Its antigen is not identified.

Study results and caveats: Within the data, a cluster of highly shared sequence variants was likely a sequencing artifact.

Material for sequencing was PBMCs. This sequence was found in a girl aged 10-17 years in good health and CMV-seropositive.

The CDR3 nucleotides are TGTGCCAGTAGTATTTACAGGGAGACCAACACTGAAGCTTTCTTT. Its translation: CASSIYRETNTEAFF. The chain is built from TRBV19 and TRBJ1-1, with D tentatively TRBD1 (6 bases). The V and J ends lost 3 bases and 2 bases respectively, with 13 bases between them. CDR1 and CDR2 from the germline V gene are LNHDA and SQIVND (reference sequence). This CDR3 comprises 15 residues.